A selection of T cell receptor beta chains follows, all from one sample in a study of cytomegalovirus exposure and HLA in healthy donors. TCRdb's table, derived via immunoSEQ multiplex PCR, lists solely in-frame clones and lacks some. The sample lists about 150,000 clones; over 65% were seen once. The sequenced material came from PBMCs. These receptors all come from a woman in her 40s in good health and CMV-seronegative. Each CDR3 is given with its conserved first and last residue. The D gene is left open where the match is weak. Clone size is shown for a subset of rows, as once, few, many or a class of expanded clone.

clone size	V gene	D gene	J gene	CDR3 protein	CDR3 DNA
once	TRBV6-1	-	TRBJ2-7	CASSQGVSYEQYF	TGTGCCAGCTCCCAGGGTGTAAGCTACGAGCAGTACTTC
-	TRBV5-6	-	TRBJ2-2	CASSLALSGGTGELFF	TGTGCCAGCAGCTTGGCCCTTTCTGGGGGGACCGGGGAGCTGTTTTTT
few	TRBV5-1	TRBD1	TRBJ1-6	CASSLDRGWSPLHF	TGCGCCAGCAGCTTAGACAGGGGCTGGTCACCCCTCCACTTT
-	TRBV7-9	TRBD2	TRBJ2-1	CASSLVAGARNEQFF	TGTGCCAGCAGCTTAGTAGCGGGGGCCCGAAATGAGCAGTTCTTC
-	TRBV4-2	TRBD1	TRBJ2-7	CASSRNRGAYEQYF	TGTGCCAGCAGCCGCAACAGGGGTGCGTACGAGCAGTACTTC
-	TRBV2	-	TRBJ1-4	CASTRSLFVGGRPNLTNEKLFF	TGTGCCAGCACCCGGTCCCTATTCGTCGGGGGACGACCGAATTTAACTAATGAAAAACTGTTTTTT
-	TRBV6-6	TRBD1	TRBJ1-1	CASSLDRLIPNTEAFF	TGTGCCAGCAGCCTGGACAGGCTAATTCCGAACACTGAAGCTTTCTTT
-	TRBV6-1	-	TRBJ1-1	CASSEVIGDLSNTEAFF	TGTGCCAGCAGTGAAGTGATAGGGGATCTTTCAAACACTGAAGCTTTCTTT
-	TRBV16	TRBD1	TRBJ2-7	CASSLDRGPHEQYF	TGTGCCAGCAGCCTTGACAGGGGCCCCCACGAGCAGTACTTC
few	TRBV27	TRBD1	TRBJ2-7	CASSRDRGEYEQYF	TGTGCCAGCAGTCGGGACAGGGGTGAGTACGAGCAGTACTTC
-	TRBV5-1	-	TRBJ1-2	CASSLAQGRGYTF	TGCGCCAGCAGCTTGGCCCAGGGCCGAGGCTACACCTTC
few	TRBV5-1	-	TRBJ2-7	CASSLGRAPYEQYF	TGCGCCAGCAGCTTGGGGAGAGCGCCCTACGAGCAGTACTTC
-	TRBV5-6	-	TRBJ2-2	CASSTSLESGELFF	TGTGCCAGCAGCACCTCTTTGGAGTCCGGGGAGCTGTTTTTT
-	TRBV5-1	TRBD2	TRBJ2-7	CASSYSSGTYEQYF	TGCGCCAGCAGCTATTCTAGCGGGACCTACGAGCAGTACTTC
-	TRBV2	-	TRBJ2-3	CASSERQLITDTQYF	TGTGCCAGCAGTGAAAGACAGCTGATTACAGATACGCAGTATTTT
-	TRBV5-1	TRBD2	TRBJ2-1	CASSSGTSGGATEQFF	TGCGCCAGCAGCTCCGGGACTAGCGGGGGGGCAACTGAGCAGTTCTTC
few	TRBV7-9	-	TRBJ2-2	CASSPKNLSTGELFF	TGTGCCAGCAGCCCTAAAAACTTGTCCACCGGGGAGCTGTTTTTT
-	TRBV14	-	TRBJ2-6	CASSHISGANVLTF	TGTGCCAGCAGCCATATATCTGGGGCCAACGTCCTGACTTTC
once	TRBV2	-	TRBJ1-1	CARSNGMNTEAFF	TGTGCCAGGAGTAACGGTATGAACACTGAAGCTTTCTTT
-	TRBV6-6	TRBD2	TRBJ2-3	CASRIAGGQDTQYF	TGTGCCAGCAGAATAGCGGGGGGGCAGGATACGCAGTATTTT
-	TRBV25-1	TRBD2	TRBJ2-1	CASSDPGTSGANEQFF	TGTGCCAGCAGTGATCCCGGGACTAGCGGGGCCAATGAGCAGTTCTTC
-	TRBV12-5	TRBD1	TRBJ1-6	CASGLAGTAYNSPLHF	TGTGCTAGTGGTTTGGCAGGGACAGCCTATAATTCACCCCTCCACTTT
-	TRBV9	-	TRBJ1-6	CASSVEGTLNSPLHF	TGTGCCAGCAGCGTAGAAGGGACATTAAATTCACCCCTCCACTTT
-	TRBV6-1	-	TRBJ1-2	CASSLRHTYGYTF	TGTGCCAGCAGCCTCAGACACACTTATGGCTACACCTTC
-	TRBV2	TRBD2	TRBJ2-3	CASSRQRGPRRDTQYF	TGTGCCAGCAGTCGACAGCGGGGGCCACGCCGGGATACGCAGTATTTT
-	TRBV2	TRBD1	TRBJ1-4	CASRGRGLRNEKLFF	TGTGCCAGCAGGGGCAGGGGGCTTCGTAATGAAAAACTGTTTTTT
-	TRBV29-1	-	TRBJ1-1	CSVEVPGRVTEAFF	TGCAGCGTTGAAGTTCCAGGGAGGGTCACTGAAGCTTTCTTT
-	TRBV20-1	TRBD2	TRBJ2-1	CNPGLVNEQFF	TGCAATCCGGGACTAGTTAATGAGCAGTTCTTC
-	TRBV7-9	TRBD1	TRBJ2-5	CASSSTGTGYGTQYF	TGTGCCAGCAGCTCTACCGGGACAGGGTATGGGACCCAGTACTTC
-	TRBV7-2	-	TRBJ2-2	CASSSTGGGLTGELFF	TGTGCCAGCAGCTCCACGGGTGGCGGGCTCACCGGGGAGCTGTTTTTT
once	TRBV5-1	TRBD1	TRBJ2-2	CASRDRVYDTGELFF	TGCGCCAGCAGAGACAGGGTCTACGACACCGGGGAGCTGTTTTTT
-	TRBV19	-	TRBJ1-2	CASSGQRTAVGYGYTF	TGTGCCAGTAGTGGGCAGAGGACAGCGGTCGGCTATGGCTACACCTTC
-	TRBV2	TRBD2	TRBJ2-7	CASTGLAASYEQYF	TGTGCCAGCACTGGACTAGCGGCTTCCTACGAGCAGTACTTC
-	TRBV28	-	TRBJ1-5	CASSVSSGKNQPQHF	TGTGCCAGCAGTGTCTCCTCCGGGAAGAATCAGCCCCAGCATTTT
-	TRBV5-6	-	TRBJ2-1	CASSPGTPEREQFF	TGTGCCAGCAGCCCGGGGACTCCCGAACGCGAGCAGTTCTTC
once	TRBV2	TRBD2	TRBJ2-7	CASSPIAGVYEQYF	TGTGCCAGCAGCCCAATTGCGGGGGTGTATGAGCAGTACTTC
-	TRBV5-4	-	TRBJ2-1	CASSLPNREDEQFF	TGTGCCAGCAGCTTACCGAACAGGGAAGATGAGCAGTTCTTC
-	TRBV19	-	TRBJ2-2	CASSIRSELIRTGELFF	TGTGCCAGTAGTATTAGATCTGAACTTATACGGACCGGGGAGCTGTTTTTT
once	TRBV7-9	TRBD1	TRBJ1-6	CASSLDRVNSPLHF	TGTGCCAGCAGTTTAGACAGGGTGAATTCACCCCTCCACTTT
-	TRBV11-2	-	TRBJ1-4	CASSSETVADEKLFF	TGTGCCAGCAGCTCGGAGACGGTAGCTGATGAAAAACTGTTTTTT
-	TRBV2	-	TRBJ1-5	CASSQQQGPDFWGNQPQHF	TGTGCCAGCAGTCAACAACAGGGACCCGATTTTTGGGGCAATCAGCCCCAGCATTTT
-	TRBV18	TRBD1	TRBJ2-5	CASSPGTGQRETQYF	TGTGCCAGCTCACCCGGGACAGGGCAACGGGAGACCCAGTACTTC
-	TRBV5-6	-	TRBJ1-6	CASSLGRGVSSPLHF	TGTGCCAGCAGCTTGGGGCGGGGAGTGAGTTCACCCCTCCACTTT
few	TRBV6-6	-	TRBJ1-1	CASSSGTEAFF	TGTGCCAGCAGTTCAGGGACTGAAGCTTTCTTT
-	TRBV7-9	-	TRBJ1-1	CASSLVRQDARNF	TGTGCCAGCAGCTTAGTGAGACAGGATGCGAGAAACTTT
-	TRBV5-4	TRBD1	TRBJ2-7	CASSLALTGAHEQYF	TGTGCCAGCAGCTTGGCTCTTACAGGGGCCCACGAGCAGTACTTC
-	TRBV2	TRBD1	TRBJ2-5	CASSDDRGRAKTQYF	TGTGCCAGCAGTGATGACAGGGGGCGTGCGAAGACCCAGTACTTC
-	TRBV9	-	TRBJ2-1	CASSVAGSVSTYNEQFF	TGTGCCAGCAGCGTAGCTGGGAGTGTCTCAACCTACAATGAGCAGTTCTTC
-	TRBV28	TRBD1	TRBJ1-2	CASRLDREIDGYTF	TGTGCCAGCCGCCTGGACAGGGAAATCGATGGCTACACCTTC
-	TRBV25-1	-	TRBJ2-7	CATLSMGGPYEQYF	TGTGCCACCTTGTCCATGGGAGGACCCTACGAGCAGTACTTC
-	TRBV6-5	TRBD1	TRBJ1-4	CASSGQDGEKLFF	TGTGCCAGCAGTGGACAGGACGGTGAAAAACTGTTTTTT
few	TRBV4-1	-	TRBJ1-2	CASSQEPTAYYGYTF	TGCGCCAGCAGCCAAGAGCCGACAGCCTACTATGGCTACACCTTC
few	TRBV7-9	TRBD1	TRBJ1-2	CASSLGDSLLYGYTF	TGTGCCAGCAGCTTAGGGGACAGCCTTCTCTATGGCTACACCTTC
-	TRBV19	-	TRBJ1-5	CASSIERASGGNQPQHF	TGTGCCAGTAGTATAGAGCGGGCCTCGGGGGGCAATCAGCCCCAGCATTTT
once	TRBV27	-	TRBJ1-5	CASKRGWQDQPQHF	TGTGCCAGCAAAAGGGGGTGGCAAGATCAGCCCCAGCATTTT
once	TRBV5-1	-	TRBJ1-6	CASSYGTFLSSYNSPLHF	TGCGCCAGCAGCTATGGGACTTTTCTTAGCTCCTATAATTCACCCCTCCACTTT
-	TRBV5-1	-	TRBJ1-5	CASSLVSDGHQHF	TGCGCCAGCAGCTTGGTGTCCGACGGACACCAGCATTTT
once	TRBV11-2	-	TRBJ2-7	CASSQVPGLYEQYF	TGTGCCAGCAGCCAAGTACCTGGGCTCTACGAGCAGTACTTC
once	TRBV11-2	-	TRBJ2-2	CASSLVSGNTGELFF	TGTGCCAGCAGCTTAGTTTCGGGGAACACCGGGGAGCTGTTTTTT